This entry lists 3 T cell receptor beta chains sequenced from one sample in a study of CD8 T cells in ankylosing spondylitis. Study findings and constraints: Seven to nine highly homologous variants formed a TCR beta motif that appeared characteristic of ankylosing spondylitis blood.

No antigen is known for these receptors. TCRdb re-analysed the 5' RACE reads in MiXCR, keeping a single row per CDR3 protein. The sample records hundreds of thousands of distinct CDR3 sequences, about 11% being singletons. The sequencing input was blood, either unsorted or a sorted T cell fraction (not recorded which). These receptors all stem from a male donor with ankylosing spondylitis.

This clonotype appeared a few times. The chain recombines TRBV20-1 with TRBJ1-1; D remains unclear. The V end lost 0 bases, the J end lost 1 base, and 6 bases lay between the germline ends. The CDR3 contains 13 residues. Germline CDR1 reads DFQATT; CDR2 reads SNEGSKA (reference sequence). The CDR3 DNA sequence: TGCAGTGCTAGAGATATGAGGAACACTGAAGCTTTCTTT. Translation gives CSARDMRNTEAFF.

This clonotype has at least ten counts. This chain's CDR3 is CASSPGQAETQYF. CDR3 DNA: TGTGCCAGCAGCCCGGGACAGGCGGAGACCCAGTACTTC. The chain links TRBV7-3 to TRBJ2-5, with 8 positions matching TRBD1. This CDR3 contains 13 residues. Germline V lookup: CDR1 SGHTA, CDR2 FQGTGA. V gave up 5 bases and J gave up 5 bases; unmatched junction bases: 4. Complete variable domain (other parts from reference TRBV7-3 and TRBJ2-5): GAGVSQTPSNKVTEKGKYVELRCDPISGHTALYWYRQSLGQGPEFLIYFQGTGAADDSGLPNDRFFAVRPEGSVSTLKIQRTERGDSAVYLCASSPGQAETQYFGPGTRLLVL.

Concerning this clonotype itself: A much bigger clone sits one base away, suggesting this may be a read error. The rearrangement links TRBV20-1 to TRBJ2-5; D ambiguous. Germline V CDR1 and CDR2: DFQATT, SNEGSKA (reference sequence). The CDR3 length is 16 residues. V lost 2 bases to trimming and J lost 1 base, with 17 bases between them. The CDR3 region is CSARRPRTDRQETQYF. CDR3 sequence (DNA): TGCAGTGCTAGACGCCCCAGGACGGATCGCCAAGAGACCCAGTACTTC.